Given below is one T cell receptor (beta chain) in context. In the original workflow: Reference gene primer amplification yielded estimated nucleated cell counts. The protocol was immunoSEQ multiplex PCR, while the TCRdb copy is restricted to in-frame clones and leaves out a portion. The D gene and trimming were derived from the DNA, and the V and J assignments and clone size from that table. The sample shows more than 85,000 clones, 75% to 90% of them seen only once. This sample is part of a study of blood T cell repertoires in COVID-19. Study summary: The United States, Italy and Spain were the sources of the acute and convalescent COVID-19 samples. T cells, B-cell-depleted T cells, or PBMCs provided the cDNA or gDNA that served as material.

Followed longitudinally, the Seattle patients had been enrolled during active infection. Per the germline V gene, CDR1 is KGHSH and CDR2 is LQKENI. V gave up 3 bases and J gave up 4 bases, with 9 bases separating them. The CDR3 contains 13 residues. The V and J genes are TRBV18 and TRBJ1-1; D is possibly TRBD1 (5 bases). Sequencing was carried out using peripheral blood. The TCR comes from a woman in her forties or fifties with COVID-19, enrolled during active disease. CDR3 residues: CASSPGGTTEAFF. DNA for the CDR3: TGTGCCAGCTCACCTGGGGGGACCACTGAAGCTTTCTTT.